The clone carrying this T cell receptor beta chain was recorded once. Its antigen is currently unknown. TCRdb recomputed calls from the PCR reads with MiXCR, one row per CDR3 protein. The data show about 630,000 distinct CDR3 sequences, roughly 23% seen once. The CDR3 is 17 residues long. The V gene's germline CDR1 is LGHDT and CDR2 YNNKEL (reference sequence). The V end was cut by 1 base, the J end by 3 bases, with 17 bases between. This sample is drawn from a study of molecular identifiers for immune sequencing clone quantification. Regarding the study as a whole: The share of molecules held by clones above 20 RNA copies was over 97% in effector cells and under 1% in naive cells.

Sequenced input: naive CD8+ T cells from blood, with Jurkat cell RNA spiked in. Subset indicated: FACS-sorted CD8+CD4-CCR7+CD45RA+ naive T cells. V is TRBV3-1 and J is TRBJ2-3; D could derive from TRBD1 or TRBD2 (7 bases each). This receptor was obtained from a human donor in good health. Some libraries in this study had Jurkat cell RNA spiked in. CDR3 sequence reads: CASSQGWPGGGTDTQYF. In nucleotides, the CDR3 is TGTGCCAGCAGCCAAGGTTGGCCAGGGGGGGGGACAGATACGCAGTATTTT.